These T cell receptor beta chains were read from a single sample in a study of T cells in localized non-small cell lung cancer. Generated by immunoSEQ multiplex PCR, the TCRdb table keeps only in-frame clones and is missing some. Of approximately 70,000 clones listed, roughly 79% are singletons. Sequences were derived from PBMCs, sampled before any cancer treatment. These receptors were taken from a man aged 40 to 70 with stage II lung adenocarcinoma. The CDR3 runs from the conserved cysteine through the conserved F or W. The D gene is left open where the match is weak. A clone size is listed for some rows: how often the clone was seen (once, few, many), or a class if it is expanded.

abundance: NA
j_gene: TRBJ1-2
d_gene: TRBD1
v_gene: TRBV9
CDR3aa: CASSADPTGHLTF
CDR3nt: TGTGCCAGCAGCGCAGACCCGACAGGGCACTTGACCTTC

abundance: NA
j_gene: TRBJ2-5
d_gene: NA
v_gene: TRBV7-9
CDR3aa: CASSLAETNQETQYF
CDR3nt: TGTGCCAGCAGCTTAGCTGAGACGAACCAAGAGACCCAGTACTTC

abundance: NA
j_gene: TRBJ1-5
d_gene: NA
v_gene: TRBV19
CDR3aa: CASSIAAGGQPQHF
CDR3nt: TGTGCCAGTAGTATAGCCGCCGGAGGGCAGCCCCAGCATTTT

abundance: NA
j_gene: TRBJ2-6
d_gene: NA
v_gene: TRBV23-1
CDR3aa: CASSQSVPRESSGANVLTF
CDR3nt: TGCGCCAGCAGTCAATCGGTTCCGCGGGAAAGCTCTGGGGCCAACGTCCTGACTTTC

abundance: NA
j_gene: TRBJ2-7
d_gene: NA
v_gene: TRBV6-1
CDR3aa: CASSESKTGRLSYEQYF
CDR3nt: TGTGCCAGCAGTGAATCGAAGACAGGGAGGTTGTCCTACGAGCAGTACTTC

abundance: NA
j_gene: TRBJ2-1
d_gene: NA
v_gene: TRBV27
CDR3aa: CACANTVEGQFF
CDR3nt: TGTGCCTGCGCAAATACAGTTGAAGGGCAGTTCTTC

abundance: NA
j_gene: TRBJ1-1
d_gene: NA
v_gene: TRBV19
CDR3aa: CASSIFETGRTEAFF
CDR3nt: TGTGCCAGTAGTATCTTCGAGACAGGACGCACTGAAGCTTTCTTT

abundance: once
j_gene: TRBJ2-7
d_gene: TRBD1
v_gene: TRBV6-6
CDR3aa: CASSYLRGQYGEQYF
CDR3nt: TGTGCCAGCAGTTACTTAAGGGGGCAATACGGCGAGCAGTACTTC

abundance: NA
j_gene: TRBJ1-5
d_gene: TRBD1
v_gene: TRBV30
CDR3aa: CAWSRDSEVPQHF
CDR3nt: TGTGCCTGGAGTCGGGACAGTGAAGTGCCCCAGCATTTT

abundance: NA
j_gene: TRBJ1-1
d_gene: NA
v_gene: TRBV11-1
CDR3aa: CASSSRAGNTEAFF
CDR3nt: TGTGCCAGCAGCTCCAGGGCGGGTAACACTGAAGCTTTCTTT

abundance: NA
j_gene: TRBJ2-3
d_gene: NA
v_gene: TRBV6-4
CDR3aa: CASRREHQSTDTQYF
CDR3nt: TGTGCCAGCAGGCGCGAACACCAAAGCACAGATACGCAGTATTTT

abundance: NA
j_gene: TRBJ1-1
d_gene: NA
v_gene: TRBV5-1
CDR3aa: CASRHSNTEAFF
CDR3nt: TGCGCCAGCAGACACTCGAACACTGAAGCTTTCTTT

abundance: NA
j_gene: TRBJ2-1
d_gene: NA
v_gene: TRBV11-3
CDR3aa: CASSLADSYNEQFF
CDR3nt: TGTGCCAGCAGCTTAGCCGACTCCTACAATGAGCAGTTCTTC

abundance: NA
j_gene: TRBJ2-3
d_gene: NA
v_gene: TRBV29-1
CDR3aa: CSADRTDTQYF
CDR3nt: TGCAGCGCCGACAGAACAGATACGCAGTATTTT

abundance: NA
j_gene: TRBJ2-1
d_gene: NA
v_gene: TRBV6-5
CDR3aa: CASSYRGDNEQFF
CDR3nt: TGTGCCAGCAGTTACAGGGGGGACAATGAGCAGTTCTTC

abundance: once
j_gene: TRBJ2-5
d_gene: TRBD1
v_gene: TRBV6-5
CDR3aa: CASSYTSRTGVETQYF
CDR3nt: TGTGCCAGCAGTTACACATCCAGGACAGGGGTTGAGACCCAGTACTTC

abundance: NA
j_gene: TRBJ2-3
d_gene: NA
v_gene: TRBV7-8
CDR3aa: CASSLDEDTQYF
CDR3nt: TGTGCCAGCAGCTTAGACGAGGATACGCAGTATTTT

abundance: NA
j_gene: TRBJ2-7
d_gene: NA
v_gene: TRBV5-4
CDR3aa: CASSLGTGNSYEQYF
CDR3nt: TGTGCCAGCAGCCTCGGGACTGGAAACTCCTACGAGCAGTACTTC

abundance: NA
j_gene: TRBJ2-1
d_gene: NA
v_gene: TRBV7-3
CDR3aa: CASSLTSAGLTHNEQFF
CDR3nt: TGTGCCAGCAGCTTAACGAGTGCAGGGCTTACCCACAATGAGCAGTTCTTC

abundance: NA
j_gene: TRBJ2-1
d_gene: TRBD2
v_gene: TRBV30
CDR3aa: CASTIAGGAYNEQFF
CDR3nt: TGTGCCTCAACAATAGCGGGAGGGGCTTACAATGAGCAGTTCTTC

abundance: NA
j_gene: TRBJ1-1
d_gene: NA
v_gene: TRBV11-1
CDR3aa: CASSPSYTGTSEAFF
CDR3nt: TGTGCCAGCAGCCCCTCATACACGGGCACCAGTGAAGCTTTCTTT

abundance: NA
j_gene: TRBJ2-5
d_gene: NA
v_gene: TRBV6-5
CDR3aa: CASSPVSTETQYF
CDR3nt: TGTGCCAGCAGCCCTGTCTCAACGGAGACCCAGTACTTC

abundance: NA
j_gene: TRBJ2-1
d_gene: TRBD2
v_gene: TRBV6-1
CDR3aa: CASSPSGRSNNEQFF
CDR3nt: TGTGCCAGCAGTCCTAGCGGGAGGTCGAACAATGAGCAGTTCTTC

abundance: NA
j_gene: TRBJ2-7
d_gene: TRBD2
v_gene: TRBV7-8
CDR3aa: CASTGTSGNSYEQYF
CDR3nt: TGTGCCAGCACAGGGACTAGCGGGAATAGCTACGAGCAGTACTTC

abundance: NA
j_gene: TRBJ2-7
d_gene: TRBD2
v_gene: TRBV5-6
CDR3aa: CASSWGLAGGGEQYF
CDR3nt: TGTGCCAGCAGCTGGGGACTAGCGGGAGGAGGAGAGCAGTACTTC

abundance: NA
j_gene: TRBJ2-7
d_gene: TRBD2
v_gene: TRBV9
CDR3aa: CASSVGGRAPYEQYF
CDR3nt: TGTGCCAGCAGCGTAGGAGGGAGGGCCCCCTACGAGCAGTACTTC

abundance: NA
j_gene: TRBJ1-2
d_gene: TRBD1
v_gene: TRBV9
CDR3aa: CASSAPGGAPDGYTF
CDR3nt: TGTGCCAGCAGCGCCCCAGGGGGCGCCCCTGATGGCTACACCTTC

abundance: NA
j_gene: TRBJ2-1
d_gene: NA
v_gene: TRBV15
CDR3aa: CATSRPVDNEQFF
CDR3nt: TGTGCCACCAGCAGACCGGTCGACAATGAGCAGTTCTTC

abundance: NA
j_gene: TRBJ2-1
d_gene: TRBD2
v_gene: TRBV9
CDR3aa: CASSAPGLAGYNEQFF
CDR3nt: TGTGCCAGCAGCGCTCCGGGACTAGCGGGGTACAATGAGCAGTTCTTC

abundance: NA
j_gene: TRBJ1-2
d_gene: TRBD1
v_gene: TRBV27
CDR3aa: CASSLGTAYGYTF
CDR3nt: TGTGCCAGCAGTCTTGGGACAGCCTATGGCTACACCTTC

abundance: NA
j_gene: TRBJ2-1
d_gene: NA
v_gene: TRBV5-1
CDR3aa: CASSLGQADYNEQFF
CDR3nt: TGCGCCAGCAGCTTGGGGCAGGCGGACTACAATGAGCAGTTCTTC

abundance: NA
j_gene: TRBJ1-4
d_gene: TRBD1
v_gene: TRBV7-2
CDR3aa: CASSTQGAHNEKLFF
CDR3nt: TGTGCCAGCAGCACCCAGGGGGCGCATAATGAAAAACTGTTTTTT

abundance: few
j_gene: TRBJ1-1
d_gene: NA
v_gene: TRBV2
CDR3aa: CASSEGTANTEAFF
CDR3nt: TGTGCCAGCAGTGAAGGGACGGCCAACACTGAAGCTTTCTTT

abundance: NA
j_gene: TRBJ1-3
d_gene: NA
v_gene: TRBV5-5
CDR3aa: CASSLTGVENTIYF
CDR3nt: TGTGCCAGCAGCTTGACTGGGGTGGAAAACACCATATATTTT

abundance: NA
j_gene: TRBJ1-3
d_gene: TRBD1
v_gene: TRBV15
CDR3aa: CATSRDRGQPSGNTIYF
CDR3nt: TGTGCCACCAGCAGAGATCGGGGACAGCCTTCTGGAAACACCATATATTTT

abundance: NA
j_gene: TRBJ2-1
d_gene: NA
v_gene: TRBV20-1
CDR3aa: CSAGPLEEQFF
CDR3nt: TGCAGTGCCGGCCCATTGGAGGAGCAGTTCTTC

abundance: NA
j_gene: TRBJ1-4
d_gene: NA
v_gene: TRBV7-8
CDR3aa: CASSLGDSQNEKLFF
CDR3nt: TGTGCCAGCAGCTTAGGTGACAGTCAAAATGAAAAACTGTTTTTT

abundance: NA
j_gene: TRBJ1-1
d_gene: TRBD1
v_gene: TRBV2
CDR3aa: CASSVQGVNTEAFF
CDR3nt: TGTGCCAGCAGTGTACAGGGGGTGAACACTGAAGCTTTCTTT

abundance: NA
j_gene: TRBJ1-3
d_gene: NA
v_gene: TRBV19
CDR3aa: CASSGGSSGNTIYF
CDR3nt: TGTGCCAGTAGCGGAGGGTCCTCTGGAAACACCATATATTTT

abundance: NA
j_gene: TRBJ2-4
d_gene: NA
v_gene: TRBV19
CDR3aa: CASRSPGERNIQYF
CDR3nt: TGTGCCAGTCGCTCGCCGGGGGAAAGGAACATTCAGTACTTC

abundance: NA
j_gene: TRBJ1-5
d_gene: TRBD1
v_gene: TRBV6-5
CDR3aa: CASSYGTGTDQPQHF
CDR3nt: TGTGCCAGCAGTTACGGGACAGGGACGGATCAGCCCCAGCATTTT

abundance: medium-sized
j_gene: TRBJ1-2
d_gene: NA
v_gene: TRBV11-3
CDR3aa: CASSLSIGYTF
CDR3nt: TGTGCCAGCAGCTTGTCCATTGGCTACACCTTC

abundance: few
j_gene: TRBJ1-2
d_gene: NA
v_gene: TRBV7-2
CDR3aa: CASTKGPDGYTF
CDR3nt: TGTGCCAGCACAAAAGGCCCGGATGGCTACACCTTC

abundance: NA
j_gene: TRBJ2-1
d_gene: TRBD2
v_gene: TRBV5-1
CDR3aa: CASSTTSGSLNEQFF
CDR3nt: TGCGCCAGCAGCACTACTAGCGGGAGTTTAAATGAGCAGTTCTTC

abundance: NA
j_gene: TRBJ2-5
d_gene: TRBD2
v_gene: TRBV2
CDR3aa: CASSETGGQTQYF
CDR3nt: TGTGCCAGCAGTGAAACGGGAGGACAGACCCAGTACTTC

abundance: NA
j_gene: TRBJ1-2
d_gene: NA
v_gene: TRBV5-4
CDR3aa: CASSPLEDSYGYTF
CDR3nt: TGTGCCAGCAGCCCACTCGAGGACAGCTATGGCTACACCTTC